This T cell receptor beta chain is drawn from a study of memory CD4+ T cells and cytomegalovirus serostatus. Study-level findings and limits: 67 of 164 known CMV-associated TCRbeta sequences appeared in CD4+ memory. Suggested: most of the CMV-linked TCR signature lies in CD4+ memory cells.

Details on this clone: The antigen remains undetermined.

The CDR3 has 15 amino acids. Per the germline V gene, CDR1 is SGHTA and CDR2 is FQGNSA. V was pared by 3 bases and J by 4 bases, with 15 bases between. The method was immunoSEQ multiplex PCR; TCRdb's version includes in-frame clones alone and lacks a portion of them. The table has approximately 26,000 clones, over 70% seen once. The sort gate was single viable CD3+CD4+CD8-CD45RO+ cells for memory CD4+ T cells. The V call is TRBV7-2, the J call TRBJ1-1; D perhaps matches TRBD1 (5 bases). Sequencing was performed on memory CD4+ T cells from blood. This receptor was obtained from an adult in good health and CMV-seronegative. Here the CDR3 reads CASSFLRGAGTEAFF. The DNA for the CDR3 is TGTGCCAGCAGCTTCTTGCGCGGGGCCGGCACTGAAGCTTTCTTT.